These 27 T cell receptor beta chains share one sample of origin, sequenced in a study of OX40 agonist ivuxolimab in advanced cancers. The assay was immunoSEQ multiplex PCR, and TCRdb's table has in-frame clones only and misses some. The sample has 39,000 or so clones, around 90% seen once. This specimen was CD4+ or CD8+ T cells sorted from blood, taken in a trial of the OX40 agonist ivuxolimab. These receptors were taken from an adult with an advanced solid tumor such as melanoma, head and neck, liver or kidney cancer.

The chain couples TRBV7-6 to TRBJ2-7; 10 bases align to TRBD1. The CDR3 totals 15 residues. J lost 5 bases, V lost 4 bases, and 8 bases had no gene match. Germline V lookup: CDR1 SGHVS, CDR2 FNYEAQ. The CDR3 nucleotides read TGTGCCAGCAGCTCGCCGGGACAGGGGATTGACGAGCAGTACTTC. Residues: CASSSPGQGIDEQYF.

In this sample, this clone turned up once. The chain recombines TRBV9 with TRBJ1-4, with a tentative D call TRBD1 (6 bases). The V gene's germline CDR1 is SGDLS and CDR2 YYNGEE. The CDR3 contains 16 residues. The V end was cut by 4 bases, the J end by 5 bases, with 18 bases between. The CDR3 nucleotides are TGTGCCAGCAGCCCTTATGGCGGTACAGGGAATGAAAAACTGTTTTTT. It specifies CASSPYGGTGNEKLFF.

About this clone itself: This same CDR3 is encoded by further DNA sequences in the sample. The chain recombines TRBV5-4 with TRBJ1-5; D might be TRBD1 (6 bases). Germline lookup yields CDR1 SGHNT and CDR2 YYREEE (reference sequence). V was trimmed by 0 bases and J by 0 bases, leaving 10 bases between them. The CDR3 consists of 16 residues. The CDR3 spells CASSLGGPDSNQPQHF. The CDR3 DNA reads TGTGCCAGCAGCTTGGGGGGGCCCGATAGCAATCAGCCCCAGCATTTT.

The chain uses TRBV7-3 and TRBJ2-6; D is unresolved. Trimming removed 1 base at V and 0 bases at J, with 10 bases between. CDR1 is SGHTA and CDR2 is FQGTGA in the germline V gene. The length of the CDR3 is 17 residues. CDR3 loop: CASSLSSGFSGANVLTF. CDR3 in DNA: TGTGCCAGCAGCTTAAGTTCCGGGTTCTCTGGGGCCAACGTCCTGACTTTC.

The V and J genes are TRBV30 and TRBJ2-2, with D uncertain. Germline CDR1 reads GTSNPN; CDR2 reads SVGIG (reference sequence). Trimming pared 4 bases from V and 5 bases from J, leaving 14 bases between. The CDR3 covers 14 residues. CDR3 amino acids: CAWTPTARTGELFF. CDR3 in DNA: TGTGCCTGGACCCCGACGGCCAGGACCGGGGAGCTGTTTTTT. Looking up the rest from reference TRBV30 and TRBJ2-2 gives the full variable domain: SQTIHQWPATLVQPVGSPLSLECTVEGTSNPNLYWYRQAAGRGLQLLFYSVGIGQISSEVPQNLSASRPQDRQFILSSKKLLLSDSGFYLCAWTPTARTGELFFGEGSRLTVL.

V and J are TRBV9 and TRBJ1-3, with unresolved D. The CDR3 length is 14 residues. V lost 0 bases, J lost 7 bases, and 11 bases lay in between. CDR1 is SGDLS and CDR2 is YYNGEE in the germline V gene. CDR3 nucleotide sequence: TGTGCCAGCAGCGTAGACGTGACCGTGAACACCATATATTTT. It yields the protein CASSVDVTVNTIYF.

V gene TRBV5-1 combines with J gene TRBJ1-5, with TRBD1 matching over 7 bases. Germline CDR1 reads SGHRS; CDR2 reads YFSETQ. There are 15 residues in the CDR3. V was pared by 5 bases and J by 4 bases, with 9 bases of the junction left unmatched. The CDR3 DNA follows: TGCGCCAGCAGGGTGGGTGACAGGGAAAATCAGCCCCAGCATTTT. It is translated as CASRVGDRENQPQHF. Combining the CDR3 with reference TRBV5-1 and TRBJ1-5 gives the whole variable domain KAGVTQTPRYLIKTRGQQVTLSCSPISGHRSVSWYQQTPGQGLQFLFEYFSETQRNKGNFPGRFSGRQFSNSRSEMNVSTLELGDSALYLCASRVGDRENQPQHFGDGTRLSIL.

The chain employs TRBV6-5 and TRBJ1-4; perhaps TRBD1 as D (6 bases). The CDR3 consists of 15 residues. Trimming took off 6 bases at V and 3 bases at J, with 14 bases between the two ends. In germline, CDR1 is MNHEY, CDR2 SVGAGI. CDR3: CASSSMGGPNEKLFF. DNA of the CDR3: TGTGCCAGCAGCTCCATGGGGGGGCCTAATGAAAAACTGTTTTTT.

The V gene is TRBV18, the J gene TRBJ2-7, with D possibly TRBD1 on 6 matching bases. The CDR3 is 15 residues long. The germline V gene encodes CDR1 KGHSH and CDR2 LQKENI. V lost 3 bases and J 3 bases, leaving 15 bases between the germline ends. CDR3 DNA sequence: TGTGCCAGCTCACCCGCGAGAGACAGGAACTACGAGCAGTACTTC. Translated: CASSPARDRNYEQYF. The variable domain in full, with the rest retrieved from reference TRBV18 and TRBJ2-7, is NAGVMQNPRHLVRRRGQEARLRCSPMKGHSHVYWYRQLPEEGLKFMVYLQKENIIDESGMPKERFSAEFPKEGPSILRIQQVVRGDSAAYFCASSPARDRNYEQYFGPGTRLTVT.

The chain is built from TRBV6-6 and TRBJ2-1; 10 positions agree with TRBD2. Germline lookup yields CDR1 MNHNY and CDR2 SVGAGI (reference sequence). The J segment lost 4 bases and the V segment lost 5 bases, leaving 8 bases of the junction unmatched. The CDR3 length is 16 residues. The CDR3 sequence: CASSTNSGGAYNEQFF. Written as DNA, the CDR3 is TGTGCCAGCAGTACGAACAGCGGGGGGGCGTACAATGAGCAGTTCTTC.

The chain links TRBV5-1 to TRBJ2-1, with D maybe TRBD1 (5 bases). This CDR3 has 14 residues. Germline assignment: CDR1 SGHRS and CDR2 YFSETQ. V lost 6 bases, J lost 5 bases, and 15 bases lay in between. The CDR3, as DNA: TGCGCCAGCACGCAGGGTTCCCGCGACAATGAGCAGTTCTTC. Translation gives CASTQGSRDNEQFF.

The sample holds a few counts of this clone. The chain combines TRBV19 with TRBJ2-7; 11 positions match TRBD1. Unmatched junction bases numbered 12, after V lost 5 bases and J lost 3 bases. The CDR3 loop spans 17 amino acids. The V gene's germline CDR1 is LNHDA and CDR2 SQIVND (reference sequence). The CDR3 bases are TGTGCCAGTAGTCTTTCGCCCGGGACAGGGGGTTTCTACGAGCAGTACTTC. Translating gives CASSLSPGTGGFYEQYF.

This clone appeared a few times. The gene calls are TRBV19 and TRBJ1-5, with 7 nucleotides matching TRBD1. Unmatched junction bases numbered 5, after V lost 1 base and J lost 5 bases. Germline CDR1 LNHDA, CDR2 SQIVND (reference sequence). This CDR3 is built from 15 residues. The CDR3 DNA sequence: TGTGCCAGTAGTATAGCACGCAGGGGGGATCAGCCCCAGCATTTT. This gives the protein CASSIARRGDQPQHF.

The V and J genes are TRBV7-6 and TRBJ1-4; D remains ambiguous. The V end lost 4 bases, the J end lost 2 bases, and 17 bases lay between the germline ends. This CDR3 spans 17 amino acids. Germline loops: CDR1 SGHVS, CDR2 FNYEAQ. In nucleotides, the CDR3 is TGTGCCAGCAGCTCCCGTTGGCAACAAGCGACTAATGAAAAACTGTTTTTT. As protein: CASSSRWQQATNEKLFF.

The chain is built from TRBV28 and TRBJ1-1; D ambiguous. CDR3 length: 12 amino acids. Trimming pared 2 bases from V and 10 bases from J, leaving 11 bases between. Germline V gene data show CDR1 as MDHEN and CDR2 as SYDVKM. The CDR3 reads CASSLNLAGAFF. CDR3 nucleotides: TGTGCCAGCAGTTTAAACCTAGCGGGAGCTTTCTTT. The full variable domain, rest sourced from reference TRBV28 and TRBJ1-1, is DVKVTQSSRYLVKRTGEKVFLECVQDMDHENMFWYRQDPGLGLRLIYFSYDVKMKEKGDIPEGYSVSREKKERFSLILESASTNQTSMYLCASSLNLAGAFFGQGTRLTVV.

The rearrangement links TRBV9 to TRBJ2-1; D gene uncertain. The CDR3 is 14 residues long. Between the trimmed V and J ends, which lost 5 bases and 7 bases, there was a span of 16 bases. Germline assignment: CDR1 SGDLS and CDR2 YYNGEE. CDR3 coding DNA: TGTGCCAGCAGTGTTCACCACTCCCCAAATGAGCAGTTCTTC. Amino acids: CASSVHHSPNEQFF.

V and J are TRBV10-3 and TRBJ1-2, with D tentatively TRBD1 (5 bases). Trimming stripped 2 bases from V and 1 base from J, with 14 bases between. The CDR3 runs to 16 residues. Looked up from germline, CDR1 is ENHRY and CDR2 is SYGVKD. The CDR3 DNA reads as TGTGCCATCAGTGAGCGTCCCAGGGCTAATAACTATGGCTACACCTTC. Translating it yields CAISERPRANNYGYTF.

The chain links TRBV5-6 to TRBJ1-2, with D possibly matching TRBD1 (6 bases). Trimming removed 0 bases from V and 2 bases from J, with 11 bases in between. This CDR3 has 15 amino acids. CDR1 SGHDT and CDR2 YYEEEE come from the germline V gene. CDR3 bases: TGTGCCAGCAGCTTGGAGATGGGGGCGAACTATGGCTACACCTTC. Its protein product is CASSLEMGANYGYTF.

This chain's CDR3 is CASTRNQNTEAFF. CDR3 nucleotide sequence: TGTGCCAGCACCAGAAATCAAAACACTGAAGCTTTCTTT. The chain combines TRBV6-5 with TRBJ1-1; D not resolved. The CDR3 spans 13 residues. Germline CDR1 reads MNHEY; CDR2 reads SVGAGI. Between the trimmed V and J ends, which lost 7 bases and 2 bases, there was a span of 11 bases.

The chain has TRBV29-1 and TRBJ2-5; D is possibly TRBD1 or TRBD2 (6 bases each). Trimming cost V 0 bases and J 2 bases, with 10 bases left between them. This CDR3 has 14 amino acids. Looked up from germline, CDR1 is SQVTM and CDR2 is ANQGSEA. The CDR3 here is CSVEDRGPQETQYF. CDR3 coding DNA: TGCAGCGTTGAAGATCGGGGGCCTCAAGAGACCCAGTACTTC. Full variable domain (rest looked up from reference TRBV29-1 and TRBJ2-5): SAVISQKPSRDICQRGTSLTIQCQVDSQVTMMFWYRQQPGQSLTLIATANQGSEATYESGFVIDKFPISRPNLTFSTLTVSNMSPEDSSIYLCSVEDRGPQETQYFGPGTRLLVL.

This chain uses TRBV9 with TRBJ1-3; tentative D call: TRBD1 (6 bases). This CDR3 spans 16 amino acids. Per the germline V gene, CDR1 is SGDLS and CDR2 is YYNGEE. V dropped 3 bases and J dropped 2 bases, with 15 bases sitting between them. CDR3 nucleotide sequence: TGTGCCAGCAGCGCCCTCAACAGGGACCCTGGAAACACCATATATTTT. It yields the protein CASSALNRDPGNTIYF.

The rearrangement links TRBV7-2 to TRBJ2-2, with 8 positions matching TRBD2. CDR3 size: 16 residues. The junction had 9 bases not matched to a gene; V was cut back by 4 bases and J by 5 bases. CDR1 and CDR2 (germline): SGHTA, FQGNSA. The CDR3 DNA reads as TGTGCCAGCAGCTGGCGTGTAGCGGGGAATACCGGGGAGCTGTTTTTT. Its protein product is CASSWRVAGNTGELFF. Based on the CDR3 plus reference TRBV7-2 and TRBJ2-2, the full variable domain is GAGVSQSPSNKVTEKGKDVELRCDPISGHTALYWYRQSLGQGLEFLIYFQGNSAPDKSGLPSDRFSAERTGGSVSTLTIQRTQQEDSAVYLCASSWRVAGNTGELFFGEGSRLTVL.

This rearrangement joins TRBV6-1 to TRBJ1-2; D might be TRBD1 (6 bases). V lost 1 base and J 4 bases, leaving 10 bases between the germline ends. CDR1 and CDR2 (germline): MNHNS, SASEGT. The CDR3 runs to 14 residues. The CDR3 bases are TGTGCCAGCAGTGAAGGTAGAGGGGGCTATGGCTACACCTTC. It is translated as CASSEGRGGYGYTF.

The rearrangement joins TRBV13 to TRBJ1-3, with TRBD1 as a possible D gene (5 bases). The CDR3 covers 19 residues. Germline lookup yields CDR1 PRHDT and CDR2 FYEKMQ (reference sequence). V was cut by 1 base and J by 0 bases, with 19 bases left in between. CDR3 bases: TGTGCCAGCAGCTTAGTAGGGGTCGGAGACCTTAACTCTGGAAACACCATATATTTT. It codes for CASSLVGVGDLNSGNTIYF.

CDR3 nucleotide sequence: TGTGCCAGCAGCCTCTTCGCCCAAGGGGGCACAGATACGCAGTATTTT. Protein sequence: CASSLFAQGGTDTQYF. The rearrangement uses TRBV5-6 and TRBJ2-3; D may be TRBD1 (5 bases). Trimming took off 4 bases at V and 1 base at J, with 16 bases between the two ends. Germline V gene sequence: CDR1 SGHDT, CDR2 YYEEEE. The CDR3 loop spans 16 amino acids.

The rearrangement links TRBV14 to TRBJ2-7; D is ambiguous. CDR3 length: 14 residues. V was shortened by 4 bases and J by 2 bases, with 12 bases between the two germline ends. Looked up from germline, CDR1 is SGHDN and CDR2 is FVKESK. CDR3 DNA sequence: TGTGCCAGCAGCCCGACCCTTTCCACCTACGAGCAGTACTTC. This codes for CASSPTLSTYEQYF.

The chain employs TRBV5-1 and TRBJ1-4; 8 nucleotides match TRBD1. The V and J ends lost 5 bases and 0 bases, in that order; junction bases with no gene match: 0. Germline V lookup: CDR1 SGHRS, CDR2 YFSETQ. The CDR3 totals 14 residues. CDR3 loop: CASRGQATNEKLFF. CDR3 DNA sequence: TGCGCCAGCAGGGGACAGGCAACTAATGAAAAACTGTTTTTT.